These 28 T cell receptor beta chains came from one sample sequenced in a study of spatial heterogeneity in lung cancer. TCRdb called the 5' RACE reads again in MiXCR, with one record for every CDR3 protein. The data show around 9,300 distinct CDR3 sequences, with approximately 5.1% seen just once and roughly 25% held by the top ten. As for time point: sample taken at primary tumor resection. Their antigens are not known. Study results and limitations: Tumors with more nonsynonymous mutations had more expanded intratumoral alpha and beta TCRs.

The sample was lung tumor tissue, taken at surgery. Receptors originate from a female donor with early-stage non-small cell lung cancer.

This clonotype has at least ten counts. The chain links TRBV20-1 to TRBJ2-1, with 10 bases aligning to TRBD2. The CDR3 loop spans 15 amino acids. The germline V gene encodes CDR1 DFQATT and CDR2 SNEGSKA (reference sequence). J lost 6 bases, V lost 5 bases, and 10 bases had no gene match. The CDR3 bases are TGCAGTGCTGAATATTTAGCGGGGGGTATCAATGAGCAGTTCTTC. Translation: CSAEYLAGGINEQFF.

This clonotype was counted ten times or more. The V and J genes are TRBV12-3 or TRBV12-4 and TRBJ1-5, with a possible D match to TRBD1 (6 bases). The V end was cut by 5 bases, the J end by 0 bases, with 11 bases between. This CDR3 contains 15 residues. The DNA for the CDR3 is TGTGCCAGCAGTGACAGGAGACTTAGCAATCAGCCCCAGCATTTT. It yields the protein CASSDRRLSNQPQHF.

There are many counts of this clonotype. The V and J genes are TRBV7-3 and TRBJ2-2; D perhaps matches TRBD2 (5 bases). Germline V CDR1 and CDR2: SGHTA, FQGTGA. Trimming pared 2 bases from V and 6 bases from J, leaving 16 bases between. This CDR3 contains 16 residues. The CDR3 DNA reads as TGTGCCAGCAGCTTAGGGCTAGCCGGTGGAGCCGGGGAGCTGTTTTTT. This gives the protein CASSLGLAGGAGELFF.

The chain has TRBV29-1 and TRBJ1-4, with D perhaps matching TRBD1 (6 bases). The germline V gene encodes CDR1 SQVTM and CDR2 ANQGSEA. The CDR3 totals 14 residues. Trimming pared 5 bases from V and 8 bases from J, leaving 18 bases between. The CDR3 coding sequence is TGCAGCGTTTCGGGACTCAGGGGCGGGGAAAAACTGTTTTTT. Amino acids: CSVSGLRGGEKLFF.

This clonotype was seen at least ten times. The chain couples TRBV7-8 to TRBJ2-1, with 7 bases fitting TRBD1. V gave up 5 bases and J gave up 4 bases; unmatched junction bases: 5. The CDR3 spans 14 residues. Germline values: CDR1 SGHVS, CDR2 FQNEAQ. The CDR3 DNA sequence: TGTGCCAGCAGCCTACAGGGACAGTACAATGAGCAGTTCTTC. Translated: CASSLQGQYNEQFF.

This clonotype has a count of ten or more. The chain links TRBV7-2 to TRBJ2-7; 8 bases align to TRBD1. Germline-derived CDR1 and CDR2 are SGHTA and FQGNSA. This CDR3 is 15 amino acids long. V dropped 5 bases and J dropped 2; count of bases not matched to a gene: 8. In nucleotides, the CDR3 is TGTGCCAGCAGCCCCAGAGCAGGGGGCACCTACGAGCAGTACTTC. Residues: CASSPRAGGTYEQYF. The full variable domain, its missing parts supplied by reference TRBV7-2 and TRBJ2-7, is GAGVSQSPSNKVTEKGKDVELRCDPISGHTALYWYRQSLGQGLEFLIYFQGNSAPDKSGLPSDRFSAERTGGSVSTLTIQRTQQEDSAVYLCASSPRAGGTYEQYFGPGTRLTVT.

This clonotype came up many times. The rearrangement links TRBV10-2 to TRBJ1-3, with D perhaps matching TRBD1 (5 bases). From germline, CDR1 is WSHSY and CDR2 SAAADI. Trimming removed 4 bases from V and 0 bases from J, with 22 bases in between. The length of the CDR3 is 19 residues. In nucleotides, the CDR3 is TGCGCCAGCAGTGGTCATAGCGGCGCGGGGGTCGTCTCTGGAAACACCATATATTTT. Its translation: CASSGHSGAGVVSGNTIYF.

This clonotype was detected ten times or more. The rearrangement uses TRBV5-1 and TRBJ2-3, with 9 bases identical to TRBD1. The germline V gene encodes CDR1 SGHRS and CDR2 YFSETQ. The V segment lost 7 bases and the J segment 4 bases; nucleotides outside the gene matches: 7. The CDR3 runs to 14 residues. For the CDR3, the DNA is TGCGCCAGCTCCTCCGGGACAGGGCCAGATACGCAGTATTTT. This translates into CASSSGTGPDTQYF.

At least ten counts were recorded for this clonotype. This chain connects TRBV4-1 to TRBJ2-5; D is possibly TRBD1 or TRBD2 (5 bases each). Per germline, CDR1 MGHRA and CDR2 YSYEKL. The ends were cut back, 2 bases at V and 4 bases at J, with 14 bases in the middle. The CDR3 is 15 residues long. The CDR3 DNA reads TGCGCCAGCAGCCAAAAACATGGGGGACGAGAGACCCAGTACTTC. It specifies CASSQKHGGRETQYF.

At least ten counts were recorded for this clonotype. The chain employs TRBV27 and TRBJ1-5; no clear D gene. Germline assignment: CDR1 MNHEY and CDR2 SMNVEV (reference sequence). Trimming took 5 bases from V and 1 from J, leaving 9 bases between them. The CDR3 sequence is 14 residues long. CDR3 sequence: CASSPDSSNQPQHF. In DNA form, the CDR3 reads TGTGCCAGCAGTCCAGACTCGAGCAATCAGCCCCAGCATTTT.

This clonotype was counted many times. The gene calls are TRBV4-1 and TRBJ2-3; TRBD1 agrees at 7 bases. This CDR3 has 15 residues. The trim removed 1 base at V and 8 bases at J, leaving 9 bases unmatched. The germline V gene encodes CDR1 MGHRA and CDR2 YSYEKL. Here the CDR3 reads CASSQVGDRQTTQYF. DNA for the CDR3: TGCGCCAGCAGCCAAGTAGGGGACAGACAAACTACGCAGTATTTT.

This clonotype was observed many times. The rearrangement links TRBV6-2 or TRBV6-3 to TRBJ2-7, with D maybe TRBD2 (5 bases). CDR1 and CDR2 from the germline V gene are MNHEY and SVGEGT. This CDR3 contains 12 residues. Trimming shortened V by 7 bases and J by 4 bases, and 11 bases separated the two germline ends. The CDR3 protein is CASTPDSYEQYF. The DNA of the CDR3 is TGTGCCAGCACCCCGGACTCTTACGAGCAGTACTTC.

This clonotype is deemed medium-sized (0.01 to 0.1%). The rearrangement uses TRBV20-1 and TRBJ1-2, with TRBD1 as a possible D gene (6 bases). The CDR3 is made up of 11 amino acids. Germline V CDR1 and CDR2: DFQATT, SNEGSKA (reference sequence). V was pared by 5 bases and J by 6 bases, with 10 bases between. The CDR3 DNA follows: TGCAGTGCTTTGGGGGGCAATGGCTACACCTTC. Its translation is CSALGGNGYTF.

This clonotype has at least ten counts. The chain recombines TRBV6-1 with TRBJ1-1, with D unresolved. The CDR3 loop spans 15 amino acids. The ends were cut back, 5 bases at V and 7 bases at J, with 20 bases in the middle. Germline assignment: CDR1 MNHNS and CDR2 SASEGT. The chain's CDR3 is CASSSRQSPTGEAFF. Here the CDR3 DNA reads TGTGCCAGCAGTAGTCGGCAGAGTCCGACCGGTGAAGCTTTCTTT.

The sample holds many counts of this clonotype. The CDR3 nucleotides read TGCGCCAGCAGCCAAGATCCAGGAACCTACAATGAGCAGTTCTTC. It is translated as CASSQDPGTYNEQFF. This rearrangement joins TRBV4-3 to TRBJ2-1; no definite D call. The CDR3 sequence is 15 residues long. Trimming removed 0 bases from V and 2 bases from J, with 8 bases in between. Germline V gene sequence: CDR1 LGHNA, CDR2 YSLEER.

This clonotype was found many times. The gene calls are TRBV19 and TRBJ2-7; 7 bases fit TRBD1. The CDR3 is 15 residues long. Per the germline V gene, CDR1 is LNHDA and CDR2 is SQIVND (reference sequence). J was trimmed by 3 bases and V by 5 bases; bases with no gene match: 10. DNA of the CDR3: TGTGCCAGTAGTGTAACAGGGGCGAAAGGCTACGAGCAGTACTTC. Translated: CASSVTGAKGYEQYF.

The sample holds many counts of this clonotype. The chain combines TRBV20-1 with TRBJ2-3; 10 bases agree with TRBD2. The CDR3 has 19 amino acids. Germline CDR1 reads DFQATT; CDR2 reads SNEGSKA (reference sequence). V dropped 0 bases and J dropped 6; count of bases not matched to a gene: 18. The CDR3 DNA sequence: TGCAGTGCTAGAGATCTTGTTAGCGGGGGGCTCCGGTCGGGTGATACGCAGTATTTT. Encoded protein: CSARDLVSGGLRSGDTQYF.

The CDR3 here is CASSTTGLAEAFF. CDR3 DNA sequence: TGTGCCAGCAGCACGACAGGGTTGGCTGAAGCTTTCTTT. This chain joins TRBV9 and TRBJ1-1, with TRBD1 matching 7 bases. V gave up 4 bases and J gave up 6 bases; unmatched junction bases: 6. Germline CDR1 and CDR2: SGDLS and YYNGEE. The CDR3 runs 13 residues.

This clonotype occurred many times. The J gene is TRBJ1-3, the V gene TRBV10-3; tentatively, D is TRBD1 (5 bases). V shed 0 bases and J shed 0 bases, with 12 bases lying between them. This CDR3 comprises 17 residues. Germline V CDR1 and CDR2: ENHRY, SYGVKD. DNA of the CDR3: TGTGCCATCAGTGAGTCGACGGGGGGAAGCTCTGGAAACACCATATATTTT. Amino acid sequence: CAISESTGGSSGNTIYF.

This clonotype has at least ten counts. The rearrangement links TRBV27 to TRBJ2-1; the D is unclear. Looked up from germline, CDR1 is MNHEY and CDR2 is SMNVEV (reference sequence). The CDR3 has 11 residues. V was trimmed by 9 bases and J by 7 bases, leaving 10 bases between them. The DNA of the CDR3 is TGTGCCAGTGTGGGTGTTAATGAGCAGTTCTTC. As protein: CASVGVNEQFF.

In its sample, this clonotype was seen many times. V and J are TRBV7-2 and TRBJ2-2; the D gene is possibly TRBD2 (5 bases). CDR3 length: 16 residues. V shed 3 bases and J shed 2 bases, with 13 bases lying between them. In germline, CDR1 is SGHTA, CDR2 FQGNSA. CDR3 sequence: CASSFGGSGNTGELFF. The DNA of the CDR3 is TGTGCCAGCAGCTTTGGTGGGTCGGGAAACACCGGGGAGCTGTTTTTT.

This clonotype was picked up many times. The V and J genes are TRBV27 and TRBJ2-1; 8 nucleotides align to TRBD2. Germline CDR1 and CDR2: MNHEY and SMNVEV (reference sequence). Losses at the gene ends were 7 bases for V and 7 bases for J; bases not matched to a gene: 9. The CDR3 is 14 residues long. CDR3: CASTRSGGRNEQFF. The CDR3 bases are TGTGCCAGCACCCGAAGCGGGGGAAGAAATGAGCAGTTCTTC.

This clonotype was seen repeatedly, ten times or more. The chain recombines TRBV6-2 or TRBV6-3 with TRBJ2-1; the match to TRBD2 covers 8 bases. The germline CDR1 and CDR2 sequences are MNHEY and SVGEGT. The V segment lost 7 bases and the J segment 7 bases; nucleotides outside the gene matches: 9. The CDR3 runs 14 residues. CDR3 DNA sequence: TGTGCCAGCACCCCCCGACTAGCGCGGAATGAGCAGTTCTTC. It translates to CASTPRLARNEQFF.

This clonotype is labeled medium-sized. The rearrangement joins TRBV5-1 to TRBJ2-6; TRBD1 matches at 7 bases. J was trimmed by 2 bases and V by 4 bases; bases with no gene match: 3. Germline CDR1 is SGHRS and CDR2 is YFSETQ. This CDR3 has 15 residues. In nucleotides, the CDR3 is TGCGCCAGCAGCCTACAGGGGACTGGGGCCAACGTCCTGACTTTC. It codes for CASSLQGTGANVLTF.

There are many counts of this clonotype. The chain combines TRBV12-3 or TRBV12-4 with TRBJ2-2, with 10 bases identical to TRBD1. The length of the CDR3 is 15 residues. After removal of 9 bases from V and 4 bases from J, the junction contained 8 bases not matched to a gene. The CDR3 coding sequence is TGTGCCAGTTGTAGACAGGGGGCGGGCACCGGGGAGCTGTTTTTT. Its protein product is CASCRQGAGTGELFF.

This clonotype qualifies as large. The chain employs TRBV7-9 and TRBJ1-5; 9 bases fit TRBD1. V lost 1 base and J lost 7; bases outside the gene matches: 5. Germline assignment: CDR1 SEHNR and CDR2 FQNEAQ (reference sequence). This CDR3 has 15 residues. The CDR3 DNA follows: TGTGCCAGCAGCTTAGGTACAGGGGGCGGACAGCCCCAGCATTTT. Amino acid sequence: CASSLGTGGGQPQHF.

This clonotype was found many times. V and J are TRBV7-2 and TRBJ2-5, with 9 bases aligning to TRBD1. The CDR3 sequence is 15 residues long. In germline, CDR1 is SGHTA, CDR2 FQGNSA. The V segment lost 1 base and the J segment 0 bases; nucleotides outside the gene matches: 0. The CDR3: CASSLGDRDQETQYF. CDR3 nucleotides: TGTGCCAGCAGCTTAGGGGACAGGGACCAAGAGACCCAGTACTTC. The whole variable domain, remainder taken from reference TRBV7-2 and TRBJ2-5, is GAGVSQSPSNKVTEKGKDVELRCDPISGHTALYWYRQSLGQGLEFLIYFQGNSAPDKSGLPSDRFSAERTGGSVSTLTIQRTQQEDSAVYLCASSLGDRDQETQYFGPGTRLLVL.

This clonotype was counted only a few times. This chain joins TRBV7-6 and TRBJ2-4; no reliable D call. The CDR3 totals 13 residues. CDR1 SGHVS and CDR2 FNYEAQ come from the germline V gene. V lost 0 bases and J lost 12, with 12 bases in between. The CDR3: CASSLAPTAGQYF. The DNA for the CDR3 is TGTGCCAGCAGCTTAGCCCCGACCGCCGGTCAGTACTTC.